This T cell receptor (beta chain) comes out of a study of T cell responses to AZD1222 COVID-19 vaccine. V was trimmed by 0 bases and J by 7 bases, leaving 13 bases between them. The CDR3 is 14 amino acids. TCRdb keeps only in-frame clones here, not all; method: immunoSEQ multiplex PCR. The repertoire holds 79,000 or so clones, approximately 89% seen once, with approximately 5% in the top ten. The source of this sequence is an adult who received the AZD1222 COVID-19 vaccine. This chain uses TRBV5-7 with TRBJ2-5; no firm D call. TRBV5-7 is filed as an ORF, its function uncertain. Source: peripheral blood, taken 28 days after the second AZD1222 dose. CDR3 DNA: TGTGCCAGCAGCTTGGTCTTCAGGCGTGGGACCCAGTACTTC. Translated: CASSLVFRRGTQYF.